These 16 T cell receptor beta chains came from one sample sequenced in a study of blood T cell repertoires in COVID-19 (dated by TCRdb to the early 2020s). Receptors were amplified or captured by the immunoSEQ multiplex PCR assay. TCRdb holds this immuneACCESS table with in-frame rearrangements only. Some clones are missing; in checked studies, unresolved V genes explain under half, and the rest has no known cause. This sample comprises 25,000 to 35,000 clones, more than 65% of them detected only once. Jointly, the top ten make up about a sixth of the sample. The sequencing sample was made of peripheral blood. The receptors were gathered from a woman aged 55-69 years with acute or convalescent COVID-19.

V and J are TRBV2 and TRBJ1-4, with D tentatively TRBD1 (6 bases). V dropped 8 bases and J dropped 4 bases, with 14 bases sitting between them. The germline V gene has CDR1 SNHLY and CDR2 FYNNEI. This CDR3 has 14 amino acids. This CDR3 reads CASRGRTVNEKLFF. Written as DNA, the CDR3 is TGTGCCAGCCGCGGGAGGACAGTTAATGAAAAACTGTTTTTT.

The chain is built from TRBV11-1 and TRBJ1-1; 7 bases line up with TRBD1. Losses at the gene ends were 5 bases for V and 4 bases for J; bases not matched to a gene: 7. Germline assignment: CDR1 SGHAT and CDR2 FQDESV (reference sequence). The CDR3 covers 14 residues. CDR3 sequence reads: CASSLTGDGTEAFF. CDR3 nucleotides: TGTGCCAGCAGCCTCACAGGGGATGGCACTGAAGCTTTCTTT.

CDR3 sequence reads: CSVVRETDTQYF. CDR3 nucleotides: TGCAGCGTTGTCCGGGAAACAGATACGCAGTATTTT. This sequence joins TRBV29-1 and TRBJ2-3; maybe TRBD2 (5 bases). Deletions cut 4 bases from V and 3 bases from J, with 8 bases between. CDR1 and CDR2 (germline): SQVTM, ANQGSEA. The CDR3 length is 12 residues.

This clone was recorded once. CDR3 amino acids: CATTRTNRGQETQYF. The CDR3 DNA is TGCGCCACCACGAGAACGAACAGGGGCCAAGAGACCCAGTACTTC. The chain is built from TRBV10-2 and TRBJ2-5; TRBD1 matches 7 bases. In germline, CDR1 is WSHSY, CDR2 SAAADI. The V and J ends lost 10 bases and 1 base, in that order; junction bases with no gene match: 12. CDR3 length: 15 amino acids.

V gene TRBV7-8 combines with J gene TRBJ2-1, with 10 positions matching TRBD1. Germline CDR1 SGHVS, CDR2 FQNEAQ. V lost 5 bases and J lost 9; bases outside the gene matches: 10. The CDR3 is made up of 15 amino acids. The CDR3 coding sequence is TGTGCCAGCAGCAAGCGACAGGGGGCTCTTCTTGAGCAGTTCTTC. Protein: CASSKRQGALLEQFF.

This clone was detected only once. The chain employs TRBV4-2 and TRBJ2-3; 13 positions agree with TRBD2. Germline V lookup: CDR1 LGHNA, CDR2 YNFKEQ. The V segment lost 1 base and the J segment 2 bases; nucleotides outside the gene matches: 12. This CDR3 contains 20 residues. The CDR3 is CASSQVGTSGDIRSTDTQYF. In nucleotides, the CDR3 is TGTGCCAGCAGCCAAGTCGGGACTAGCGGGGACATACGCTCCACAGATACGCAGTATTTT.

This sequence joins TRBV10-1 and TRBJ2-3; no clear D. CDR3 size: 14 residues. Between the trimmed V and J ends, which lost 0 bases and 1 base, there was a span of 5 bases. CDR1 and CDR2 from the germline V gene are WNHNN and SYGVQD (reference sequence). The chain's CDR3 is CASSESVGTDTQYF. The CDR3 DNA reads as TGCGCCAGCAGTGAGTCGGTAGGCACAGATACGCAGTATTTT.

The V call is TRBV18, the J call TRBJ1-4; 7 nucleotides align to TRBD1. Germline loops: CDR1 KGHSH, CDR2 LQKENI. Trimming cost V 3 bases and J 7 bases; bases outside gene matches: 5. The CDR3 contains 14 residues. The CDR3 DNA sequence: TGTGCCAGCTCACCGACAGGGTCTGGTGAAAAACTGTTTTTT. Protein product: CASSPTGSGEKLFF.

This chain joins TRBV2 and TRBJ1-1; tentative D call: TRBD1 (6 bases). With 4 bases removed from V and 6 bases from J, the gap between germline ends came to 12 bases. Germline assignment: CDR1 SNHLY and CDR2 FYNNEI. The CDR3 is 13 amino acids. The CDR3 here is CASSGGQGAEAFF. DNA of the CDR3: TGTGCCAGCAGTGGGGGGCAAGGCGCTGAAGCTTTCTTT.

This chain connects TRBV6-1 to TRBJ1-1, with 7 bases that match TRBD1. The CDR3 is 14 residues long. Germline V lookup: CDR1 MNHNS, CDR2 SASEGT. Germline trimming cut 3 bases from V and 3 bases from J; bases unmatched to any gene: 4. In nucleotides, the CDR3 is TGTGCCAGCAGTGACAGGGGGGCCCACACTGAAGCTTTCTTT. It codes for CASSDRGAHTEAFF.

The rearrangement links TRBV2 to TRBJ2-7; D gene unclear. The CDR3 is 12 residues long. Germline loops: CDR1 SNHLY, CDR2 FYNNEI. Trimming removed 3 bases from V and 3 bases from J, with 6 bases in between. The CDR3 protein is CASSDPFYEQYF. The CDR3 nucleotides are TGTGCCAGCAGTGACCCTTTCTACGAGCAGTACTTC.

The rearrangement links TRBV5-1 to TRBJ1-1, with D unresolved. The CDR3 spans 13 residues. V lost 3 bases and J 1 base, leaving 7 bases between the germline ends. CDR1 is SGHRS and CDR2 is YFSETQ in the germline V gene. CDR3 DNA: TGCGCCAGCAGCTCGGGATCGAACACTGAAGCTTTCTTT. Its protein is CASSSGSNTEAFF.

CDR3 in amino acids: CASSRAGTGGGKLFF. The CDR3 DNA sequence: TGTGCCAGCAGCCGTGCCGGGACAGGGGGCGGAAAACTGTTTTTT. This chain uses TRBV7-2 with TRBJ1-4; TRBD1 matches 12 bases. The J segment lost 10 bases and the V segment lost 5 bases, leaving 8 bases of the junction unmatched. Germline CDR1 is SGHTA and CDR2 is FQGNSA. The CDR3 consists of 15 residues.

This clone came up once. The chain links TRBV9 to TRBJ2-7; 10 bases fit TRBD1. V shed 0 bases, J shed 7 bases, and the junction held 4 bases outside the gene matches. Germline V gene data show CDR1 as SGDLS and CDR2 as YYNGEE. The CDR3 sequence is 14 residues long. CDR3 sequence reads: CASSVGGTGVEQYF. The CDR3 region has the DNA TGTGCCAGCAGCGTAGGAGGGACAGGGGTTGAGCAGTACTTC.

V and J are TRBV19 and TRBJ2-5; D perhaps matches TRBD2 (5 bases). This CDR3 comprises 14 residues. The V end lost 5 bases, the J end lost 5 bases, and 15 bases lay between the germline ends. Germline lookup yields CDR1 LNHDA and CDR2 SQIVND (reference sequence). CDR3 bases: TGTGCCAGTAGTTCCAGGTCGGGGTTCGAGACCCAGTACTTC. Its translation: CASSSRSGFETQYF.

The V and J genes are TRBV28 and TRBJ2-7, with D possibly being TRBD2 (5 bases). CDR3 length: 13 residues. Trimming pared 3 bases from V and 3 bases from J, leaving 9 bases between. CDR1 is MDHEN and CDR2 is SYDVKM in the germline V gene. CDR3 DNA: TGTGCCAGCAGTTTTTACCGGGGCTACGAGCAGTACTTC. Protein product: CASSFYRGYEQYF.